A selection of T cell receptor beta chains follows, all from one sample in a study of long-term antiretroviral therapy in people with HIV. Assay: immunoSEQ multiplex PCR; the TCRdb copy retains only in-frame clones and omits some. The sample includes around 29,000 clones, roughly 96% of them seen just once. The sequences come from unsorted PBMCs, collected more than 6 years after starting antiretroviral therapy. These receptors all come from a man between 25 and 39 years old with HIV. The CDR3 runs from the conserved cysteine through the conserved F or W. A D gene is named only where the DNA matches it firmly. The size entry is marked missing in some rows and otherwise reads once, few, many or a size class.

V	D	size	length	J	CDR3	DNA
TRBV5-1	TRBD1	-	13	TRBJ1-2	CASSFGTGKGYTF	TGCGCCAGCAGCTTCGGGACAGGGAAAGGCTACACCTTC
TRBV7-2	-	-	11	TRBJ2-3	CASSWADTQYF	TGTGCCAGCAGCTGGGCAGATACGCAGTATTTT
TRBV27	-	-	13	TRBJ1-5	CASSLSSTQPQHF	TGTGCCAGCAGTTTATCGTCCACTCAGCCCCAGCATTTT
TRBV6-4	-	-	14	TRBJ2-3	CASSDGNQPDTQYF	TGTGCCAGCAGTGACGGGAACCAGCCAGATACGCAGTATTTT
TRBV7-9	-	-	14	TRBJ2-3	CASSRAASADTQYF	TGTGCCAGCAGCCGAGCCGCCTCGGCCGATACGCAGTATTTT
TRBV4-1	TRBD1	-	16	TRBJ2-2	CASSQDLGQGTGELFF	TGCGCCAGCAGCCAAGATCTAGGACAGGGGACCGGGGAGCTGTTTTTT
TRBV4-3	-	-	16	TRBJ2-2	CASSQDLGLNTGELFF	TGCGCCAGCAGCCAAGATTTGGGCCTGAACACCGGGGAGCTGTTTTTT
TRBV4-3	-	-	14	TRBJ2-7	CASSQRRGGYEQYF	TGCGCCAGCAGCCAACGGCGGGGCGGCTACGAGCAGTACTTC
TRBV30	-	-	17	TRBJ1-2	CAWSVLPRQIPNYGYTF	TGTGCCTGGAGTGTACTTCCCCGACAGATCCCTAACTATGGCTACACCTTC
TRBV7-2	-	-	15	TRBJ2-6	CASSFQGSGANVLTF	TGTGCCAGCAGCTTCCAGGGTTCCGGGGCCAACGTCCTGACTTTC
TRBV11-2	-	-	16	TRBJ2-6	CASSQRQFSGANVLTF	TGTGCCAGCAGCCAGAGACAGTTCTCTGGGGCCAACGTCCTGACTTTC
TRBV9	TRBD1	-	13	TRBJ1-2	CASSGADRVGYTF	TGTGCCAGCAGCGGAGCGGACAGGGTGGGCTACACCTTC
TRBV5-6	-	-	13	TRBJ1-1	CASSTRPNTEAFF	TGTGCCAGCAGCACCCGACCGAACACTGAAGCTTTCTTT
TRBV7-2	TRBD1	-	14	TRBJ2-7	CASTWTGGLYEQYF	TGTGCCAGCACCTGGACAGGGGGCTTGTACGAGCAGTACTTC
TRBV7-2	TRBD2	-	17	TRBJ2-1	CASSLGGGLAAYNEQFF	TGTGCCAGCAGCTTAGGGGGGGGACTAGCGGCCTACAATGAGCAGTTCTTC
TRBV18	TRBD1	-	17	TRBJ1-2	CASSPMTGETKNYGYTF	TGTGCCAGCTCACCCATGACAGGGGAAACGAAGAACTATGGCTACACCTTC
TRBV19	TRBD2	-	13	TRBJ2-1	CASSIWEGYEQFF	TGTGCCAGTAGTATATGGGAGGGGTATGAGCAGTTCTTC
TRBV2	-	-	15	TRBJ1-2	CASSEKTGGNYGYTF	TGTGCCAGCAGTGAAAAGACAGGTGGAAACTATGGCTACACCTTC
TRBV7-8	-	-	14	TRBJ2-7	CASSPDSRPYEQYF	TGTGCCAGCAGCCCCGATAGCCGGCCGTACGAGCAGTACTTC
TRBV4-2	-	-	17	TRBJ2-7	CASSQDQGGRNSYEQYF	TGTGCCAGCAGCCAAGATCAAGGGGGAAGGAACTCCTACGAGCAGTACTTC
TRBV7-9	TRBD1	-	15	TRBJ2-5	CASSPRQGYQETQYF	TGTGCCAGCAGCCCCCGACAGGGGTACCAAGAGACCCAGTACTTC
TRBV5-4	-	-	14	TRBJ1-2	CASSPVQGGDGYTF	TGTGCCAGCAGCCCCGTACAGGGCGGAGATGGCTACACCTTC
TRBV6-5	-	-	15	TRBJ1-2	CASLGGTGNDYGYTF	TGTGCCAGCCTGGGAGGCACAGGGAACGACTATGGCTACACCTTC
TRBV30	TRBD1	-	13	TRBJ1-2	CAWRDRVNYGYTF	TGTGCCTGGAGGGACAGGGTTAACTATGGCTACACCTTC
TRBV28	-	-	14	TRBJ1-1	CASSDSSRAVEAFF	TGTGCCAGCAGCGACTCAAGCCGGGCCGTTGAAGCTTTCTTT
TRBV6-1	-	-	13	TRBJ2-1	CASSGWETNEQFF	TGTGCCAGCAGTGGGTGGGAGACCAATGAGCAGTTCTTC
TRBV15	-	once	11	TRBJ2-5	CATSSMETQYF	TGTGCCACCAGCAGTATGGAGACCCAGTACTTC
TRBV27	TRBD1	-	14	TRBJ2-7	CASSFQGQAYEQYF	TGTGCCAGCAGTTTTCAGGGACAGGCCTACGAGCAGTACTTC
TRBV5-1	-	-	15	TRBJ2-3	CASSLYSTGTDTQYF	TGCGCCAGCAGCTTATACTCGACAGGCACAGATACGCAGTATTTT
TRBV4-1	-	-	16	TRBJ2-5	CASSQGWEGEGETQYF	TGCGCCAGCAGCCAAGGCTGGGAGGGGGAGGGAGAGACCCAGTACTTC
TRBV30	-	-	14	TRBJ1-4	CAWSVKQRKGGLFF	TGTGCCTGGAGTGTAAAACAGAGGAAGGGCGGTCTGTTTTTT
TRBV4-1	TRBD2	-	13	TRBJ2-7	CASSQETSQEQYF	TGCGCCAGCAGCCAAGAGACTAGCCAAGAGCAGTACTTC
TRBV10-3	-	-	13	TRBJ2-3	CAISESAADTQYF	TGTGCCATCAGTGAGTCGGCTGCAGATACGCAGTATTTT
TRBV7-6	-	-	13	TRBJ1-2	CASSLQGTYGYTF	TGTGCCAGCAGCCTTCAGGGGACCTATGGCTACACCTTC
TRBV6-4	-	-	13	TRBJ2-1	CASRGGEANEQFF	TGTGCCAGCCGAGGCGGCGAGGCCAATGAGCAGTTCTTC
TRBV5-4	-	once	14	TRBJ1-3	CASSDATSGNTIYF	TGTGCCAGCAGCGACGCAACTTCCGGAAACACCATATATTTT
TRBV2	-	-	14	TRBJ2-2	CASRSSGNTGELFF	TGTGCCAGTCGATCATCAGGAAACACCGGGGAGCTGTTTTTT
TRBV5-4	TRBD2	-	14	TRBJ2-5	CASSTSGGWETQYF	TGTGCCAGCAGCACAAGCGGGGGCTGGGAGACCCAGTACTTC
TRBV7-7	-	-	14	TRBJ2-5	CASSSGTFRETQYF	TGTGCTAGCAGCTCCGGGACTTTCCGGGAGACCCAGTACTTC
TRBV27	TRBD2	-	16	TRBJ2-5	CASSSSGLAGAETQYF	TGTGCCAGCAGTTCCTCGGGACTAGCGGGGGCAGAGACCCAGTACTTC
TRBV7-9	TRBD1	-	15	TRBJ2-7	CASSRTGTGGSEQYF	TGTGCCAGCAGCCGTACCGGGACAGGGGGTTCCGAGCAGTACTTC
TRBV5-1	TRBD1	-	13	TRBJ2-5	CASSTGVQETQYF	TGCGCCAGCAGTACAGGGGTACAAGAGACCCAGTACTTC
TRBV10-3	TRBD1	-	14	TRBJ2-7	CAISPGQGAYEQYF	TGTGCCATCAGCCCGGGACAGGGCGCATACGAGCAGTACTTC
TRBV27	TRBD2	once	15	TRBJ2-5	CASSLTSGSPETQYF	TGTGCCAGCAGTTTGACTAGCGGGAGTCCGGAGACCCAGTACTTC
TRBV27	TRBD2	-	14	TRBJ2-1	CASSLSTSGKGQFF	TGTGCCAGCAGTTTATCGACTAGCGGGAAAGGGCAGTTCTTC
TRBV10-3	-	-	14	TRBJ1-2	CAISDWEEVNGYTF	TGTGCCATCAGTGATTGGGAGGAAGTTAATGGCTACACCTTC
TRBV4-3	-	once	16	TRBJ2-2	CASSQGTSTYTGELFF	TGCGCCAGCAGCCAAGGAACTAGCACCTACACCGGGGAGCTGTTTTTT
TRBV10-3	-	once	16	TRBJ2-7	CAISESGDISSYEQYF	TGTGCCATCAGTGAGTCGGGGGACATTAGCTCCTACGAGCAGTACTTC
TRBV9	-	-	18	TRBJ2-3	CASSVRPERGGTTDTQYF	TGTGCCAGCAGCGTCAGGCCCGAACGAGGAGGGACCACAGATACGCAGTATTTT
TRBV2	TRBD1	-	14	TRBJ2-5	CASSGTGGWETQYF	TGTGCCAGCAGTGGGACAGGGGGGTGGGAGACCCAGTACTTC
TRBV10-1	-	once	14	TRBJ2-3	CASSSGTGADTQYF	TGCGCCAGCAGTTCGGGAACTGGGGCAGATACGCAGTATTTT
TRBV29-1	-	-	14	TRBJ1-1	CSVVKSWGNTEAFF	TGCAGCGTTGTGAAATCCTGGGGGAACACTGAAGCTTTCTTT
TRBV2	-	once	16	TRBJ2-1	CASREPDSTMSNEQFF	TGTGCCAGCAGGGAACCGGACTCGACCATGAGCAATGAGCAGTTCTTC
TRBV5-6	-	-	15	TRBJ1-1	CASSSRGGGGTEAFF	TGTGCCAGCAGCTCCCGGGGGGGCGGGGGAACTGAAGCTTTCTTT